The 24 T cell receptor beta chains in this list originate from one sample, sequenced in a study of identical twins (dated by TCRdb to the mid-2010s). Library preparation employed 5' RACE. The instrument was an Illumina HiSeq 2000. TCRdb reanalyzed the raw reads on its own, using fastp at Q25 for trimming and MiXCR for clone calling, and kept in-frame beta chains. Here each entry gathers all rows of one CDR3 protein and keeps the most common genes and DNA. Recorded for this sample are nearly 900,000 distinct CDR3 sequences; about 12% of them occurred a single time. Of the sample, around 1.5% is held by the ten largest clones. Another study also made use of these data, one on yellow fever vaccine responses in identical twins.

Sequencing used PBMCs. The receptors stem from a woman aged 18-29 years in good health.

This clonotype was counted between two and nine times. J is TRBJ2-2 and V is TRBV5-6; 12 nucleotides agree with TRBD2. V lost 4 bases to trimming and J lost 7 bases; unmatched junction nucleotides: 8. The CDR3 is made up of 16 amino acids. CDR1 and CDR2 (germline): SGHDT, YYEEEE. The CDR3 sequence: CASSPTSGSLGGELFF. DNA of the CDR3: TGTGCCAGCAGCCCGACTAGCGGGAGTCTAGGCGGGGAGCTGTTTTTT.

The chain couples TRBV2 to TRBJ1-1, with D unclear. The CDR3 sequence is 14 residues long. Germline V CDR1 and CDR2: SNHLY, FYNNEI. V shed 6 bases and J shed 0 bases, with 11 bases lying between them. The DNA for the CDR3 is TGTGCCAGCAGAGCGACTACAGTGAACACTGAAGCTTTCTTT. Its protein product is CASRATTVNTEAFF.

The genes are TRBV9 and TRBJ2-1; D unresolved. Germline values: CDR1 SGDLS, CDR2 YYNGEE. This CDR3 has 14 amino acids. V shed 0 bases and J shed 4 bases, with 8 bases lying between them. For the CDR3, the DNA is TGTGCCAGCAGCGTAGAGGCCTCTTACAATGAGCAGTTCTTC. Residues: CASSVEASYNEQFF.

The rearrangement links TRBV5-1 to TRBJ2-3; unclear D gene. The CDR3 spans 14 residues. V gave up 6 bases and J gave up 4 bases, with 15 bases separating them. The germline V gene encodes CDR1 SGHRS and CDR2 YFSETQ. The CDR3 sequence is CASTRTAVADTQYF. The CDR3 nucleotides are TGCGCCAGCACCCGGACGGCGGTAGCAGATACGCAGTATTTT.

This clonotype was detected a few times. The gene calls are TRBV2 and TRBJ2-2; unclear D gene. The CDR3 has 10 residues. The ends were cut back, 7 bases at V and 7 bases at J, with 4 bases in the middle. Per germline, CDR1 SNHLY and CDR2 FYNNEI. CDR3 protein: CASTDGELFF. The DNA for the CDR3 is TGTGCCAGCACGGACGGGGAGCTGTTTTTT.

This clonotype was counted at least ten times. V is TRBV12-3 or TRBV12-4 and J is TRBJ1-1; no clear D gene. This CDR3 comprises 12 residues. Trimming shortened V by 2 bases and J by 1 base, and 2 bases separated the two germline ends. CDR3 residues: CASSLQNTEAFF. The CDR3 DNA reads as TGTGCCAGCAGTTTACAGAACACTGAAGCTTTCTTT.

The chain links TRBV4-2 to TRBJ1-2; D remains unclear. This CDR3 is built from 17 residues. V lost 0 bases, J lost 2 bases, and 16 bases lay in between. Germline-derived CDR1 and CDR2 are LGHNA and YNFKEQ. CDR3 amino acids: CASSQDRAEPGNYGYTF. The CDR3 bases are TGTGCCAGCAGCCAAGATCGGGCTGAGCCGGGGAACTATGGCTACACCTTC.

This clonotype showed up just a few times. The rearrangement uses TRBV6-5 and TRBJ2-1, with D maybe TRBD1 (6 bases). The V end lost 2 bases, the J end lost 10 bases, and 15 bases lay between the germline ends. The CDR3 is made up of 14 amino acids. From germline, CDR1 is MNHEY and CDR2 SVGAGI. CDR3 nucleotide sequence: TGTGCCAGCAGTTACCCAGAACAGGGTGGGGAGCAGTTCTTC. It translates to CASSYPEQGGEQFF.

The CDR3 region is CASSLSTSGGTDTQYF. In nucleotides, the CDR3 is TGTGCCAGCAGCTTGTCGACTAGCGGGGGGACAGATACGCAGTATTTT. The chain couples TRBV5-4 to TRBJ2-3; 13 positions agree with TRBD2. CDR3 length equals 16 residues. Germline V gives CDR1 SGHNT, CDR2 YYREEE (reference sequence). J gave up 3 bases and V 1 base, and 2 bases lay outside the gene matches.

The V call is TRBV5-1, the J call TRBJ1-1; 10 bases match TRBD1. Germline V gene sequence: CDR1 SGHRS, CDR2 YFSETQ. The CDR3 totals 18 residues. The ends lost 0 bases at V and 0 bases at J; junction bases unmatched: 8. The CDR3 DNA sequence: TGCGCCAGCAGCTTGGGTTGGGACAGGGGTGAGATGAACACTGAAGCTTTCTTT. It yields the protein CASSLGWDRGEMNTEAFF.

The table lists this clonotype with a few counts. V is TRBV27 and J is TRBJ2-2; possibly TRBD2 for D (7 bases). The V end lost 2 bases, the J end lost 3 bases, and 13 bases lay between the germline ends. Germline V gene data show CDR1 as MNHEY and CDR2 as SMNVEV (reference sequence). The CDR3 is made up of 16 amino acids. The CDR3 protein is CASSLGGRGDTGELFF. The CDR3 DNA reads as TGTGCCAGCAGTTTAGGGGGGAGGGGGGACACCGGGGAGCTGTTTTTT.

Comments on this clonotype: This clone may be a read error of a much larger clone one base away. The conserved closing phenylalanine or tryptophan is absent in this CDR3, likely reflecting a read error. The chain uses TRBV29-1 and TRBJ2-3; 10 nucleotides agree with TRBD2. Germline V lookup: CDR1 SQVTM, CDR2 ANQGSEA. The CDR3 is 15 residues long. With V trimmed by 4 bases and J by 0 bases, 4 bases remained unmatched. The CDR3 sequence: CSVGDSGRSTDTQYS. For the CDR3, the DNA is TGCAGCGTTGGGGATAGCGGGAGGAGCACAGATACGCAGTATTCT.

This clonotype was seen at least ten times. The rearrangement links TRBV5-1 to TRBJ2-7, with D perhaps being TRBD1 or TRBD2 (6 bases each). The CDR3 loop spans 15 amino acids. The germline gives CDR1 SGHRS, CDR2 YFSETQ. Trimming shortened V by 5 bases and J by 7 bases, and 22 bases separated the two germline ends. CDR3 sequence (DNA): TGCGCCAGCAGGCCGTCTAGGGGGGACGCTGCTGAGCAGTACTTC. This sequence encodes CASRPSRGDAAEQYF.

This chain uses TRBV5-1 with TRBJ1-4, with D perhaps TRBD1 (6 bases). Trimming removed 5 bases at V and 7 bases at J, with 21 bases between. The V gene's germline CDR1 is SGHRS and CDR2 YFSETQ. The CDR3 consists of 16 residues. CDR3 in amino acids: CASSPGHATGGEKLFF. The CDR3, as DNA: TGCGCCAGCAGTCCGGGACACGCAACCGGCGGTGAAAAACTGTTTTTT.

This chain uses TRBV12-3 or TRBV12-4 with TRBJ2-7, with D possibly TRBD1 on 5 matching bases. Trimming pared 6 bases from V and 2 bases from J, leaving 14 bases between. CDR3 length equals 14 residues. CDR3 DNA: TGTGCCAGCAGCGCCCAGGGTCAAGCCTACGAGCAGTACTTC. Residues: CASSAQGQAYEQYF.

The rearrangement joins TRBV20-1 to TRBJ2-1, with no clear D. The V gene's germline CDR1 is DFQATT and CDR2 SNEGSKA (reference sequence). The V gene lost 4 bases and the J gene lost 6 bases, with 13 bases spanning the gap. The CDR3 runs to 13 residues. CDR3 nucleotides: TGCAGTGCTACCCCGTGGAGCAGCAATGAGCAGTTCTTC. Protein sequence: CSATPWSSNEQFF.

The chain couples TRBV24-1 to TRBJ2-1, with D perhaps matching TRBD1 or TRBD2 (5 bases each). V shed 10 bases and J shed 5 bases, with 20 bases lying between them. This CDR3 is built from 15 residues. Per germline, CDR1 KGHDR and CDR2 SFDVKD. For the CDR3, the DNA is TGTGCCACTTCCCACCCCGGGACGATCCACAATGAGCAGTTCTTC. Translated: CATSHPGTIHNEQFF.

This clonotype occurred many times. The rearrangement joins TRBV20-1 to TRBJ2-1; possible D gene TRBD2, 6 bases. Germline V CDR1 and CDR2: DFQATT, SNEGSKA (reference sequence). The CDR3 sequence is 14 residues long. Trimming removed 0 bases from V and 7 bases from J, with 13 bases in between. Here the CDR3 DNA reads TGCAGTGCTAGAGATCGCAGGGCGGGGAATGAGCAGTTCTTC. Amino acid sequence: CSARDRRAGNEQFF.

The chain employs TRBV11-1 and TRBJ2-1; 8 bases match TRBD2. J gave up 0 bases and V 5 bases, and 12 bases lay outside the gene matches. CDR1 and CDR2 from the germline V gene are SGHAT and FQDESV (reference sequence). CDR3 length equals 18 residues. The CDR3 loop reads CASSPVVRGAPSYNEQFF. CDR3 nucleotide sequence: TGTGCCAGCAGCCCGGTGGTGCGGGGGGCACCCTCCTACAATGAGCAGTTCTTC.

This clonotype was found many times. The chain has TRBV6-5 and TRBJ2-1, with 10 bases aligning to TRBD2. V shed 4 bases and J 10 bases; nucleotides not matched to a gene: 4. This CDR3 is 13 amino acids long. Germline CDR1 MNHEY, CDR2 SVGAGI. The CDR3 DNA is TGTGCCAGCAGTTTACTACTAGCGGGGGAGCAGTTCTTC. It is translated as CASSLLLAGEQFF.

This clonotype has just a few counts. The V and J genes are TRBV6-1 and TRBJ2-2; D unclear. The germline CDR1 and CDR2 sequences are MNHNS and SASEGT. The CDR3 consists of 15 residues. The germline V and J ends were trimmed by 6 bases and 3 bases, with 14 bases remaining between them. The CDR3 DNA is TGTGCCAGCAGCCAGCAGAAGTACTACACCGGGGAGCTGTTTTTT. Amino acids: CASSQQKYYTGELFF.

A few counts support this clonotype. The chain couples TRBV29-1 to TRBJ2-3; 7 bases match TRBD2. The trim removed 4 bases at V and 6 bases at J, leaving 13 bases unmatched. CDR3 length equals 15 residues. CDR1 and CDR2 from the germline V gene are SQVTM and ANQGSEA. Here the CDR3 reads CSVVWRGFVWDTQYF. In DNA, the CDR3 is TGCAGCGTTGTATGGCGGGGGTTTGTGTGGGATACGCAGTATTTT.

The rearrangement joins TRBV29-1 to TRBJ2-2, with 15 bases aligning to TRBD2. CDR3 size: 15 residues. Germline loops: CDR1 SQVTM, CDR2 ANQGSEA. V shed 6 bases and J 7 bases; nucleotides not matched to a gene: 6. CDR3 region: CSVGTSGRIGGELFF. DNA of the CDR3: TGCAGCGTGGGGACTAGCGGGAGGATCGGCGGGGAGCTGTTTTTT.

The genes are TRBV12-3 or TRBV12-4 and TRBJ1-4; 9 bases are shared with TRBD1. The CDR3 is 15 amino acids. V was pared by 7 bases and J by 7 bases, with 10 bases of the junction left unmatched. The CDR3, as DNA: TGTGCCAGCACCAGGACAGGGGAGCGGGGTGAAAAACTGTTTTTT. Protein product: CASTRTGERGEKLFF.